This T cell receptor (beta chain) emerged from a study of beta chain features in type 1 diabetes. Study outcomes and limitations: Fewer junction insertions and more nucleotide deletions appeared in type 1 diabetes patients. PCR might favor shorter templates, but any such skew would affect patients and controls equally.

The V gene's germline CDR1 is SEHNR and CDR2 FQNEAQ (reference sequence). Trimming pared 1 base from V and 7 bases from J, leaving 7 bases between. CDR3 length: 13 residues. Reverse transcription of all isolated RNA meant that expressed TCRB transcripts were sequenced. Measured with immunoSEQ multiplex PCR; TCRdb has only the in-frame clones, and not every one. The sample records 350,000 to 450,000 clones, about 15% being singletons. This clone has more than one count but fewer than ten. Its matching antigen is unknown. V gene TRBV7-9 combines with J gene TRBJ1-4; D may be TRBD1 (5 bases). The receptor's source is a man under 40 in good health. Sequenced input: naive CD4+ T cells from blood. CDR3 region: CASSLEGPEKLFF. The CDR3 bases are TGTGCCAGCAGCTTAGAGGGACCTGAAAAACTGTTTTTT.